The present entry profiles one TCR beta chain with its context. The antigen is not known. The source of the sample is a study of T cell clusters in autoimmune cytopenias. On the study more broadly: TRB sequencing had a median around 52,000 reads and about 2,500 distinct clonotypes per sample.

TRB rearrangements were amplified by touch-down multiplex PCR with mixed TRB-A/B primers. Reprocessing the multiplex PCR reads, TCRdb reports a single entry for every CDR3 protein and omits DNA. Its table records about 15,000 distinct CDR3 sequences. Study results and caveats: Healthy donors had approximately 3.3-fold more exclusive TRB clusters than active autoimmune hepatitis patients. TRB repertoire shifts in secondary cytopenia and chronic lymphocytic leukemia mostly reflected lymphoma, not autoimmunity. The T cell clusters were defined only in silico, without experimental functional validation.

Each sample's input was approximately 0.25 ug genomic DNA, approximately 37,500 genome equivalents. Germline-derived CDR1 and CDR2 are GTSNPN and SVGIG (reference sequence). The CDR3 loop spans 13 amino acids. This chain connects TRBV30 to TRBJ1-1. The sequencing sample was made of peripheral blood. The source of this sequence is a human donor with an autoimmune cytopenia or autoimmune hepatitis (not recorded which). CDR3 sequence: CAWTDRRDTEAFF.